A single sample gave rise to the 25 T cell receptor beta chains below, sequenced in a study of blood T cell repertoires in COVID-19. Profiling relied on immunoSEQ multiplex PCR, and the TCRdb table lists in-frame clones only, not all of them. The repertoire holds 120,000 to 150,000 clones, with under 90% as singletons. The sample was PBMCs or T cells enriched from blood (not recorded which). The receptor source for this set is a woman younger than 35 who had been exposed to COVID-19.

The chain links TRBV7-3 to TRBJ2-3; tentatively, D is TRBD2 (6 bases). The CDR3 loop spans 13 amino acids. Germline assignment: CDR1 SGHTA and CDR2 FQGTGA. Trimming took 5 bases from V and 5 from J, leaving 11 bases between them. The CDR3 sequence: CASSQGGGDTQYF. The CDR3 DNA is TGTGCCAGCAGCCAGGGAGGCGGAGATACGCAGTATTTT.

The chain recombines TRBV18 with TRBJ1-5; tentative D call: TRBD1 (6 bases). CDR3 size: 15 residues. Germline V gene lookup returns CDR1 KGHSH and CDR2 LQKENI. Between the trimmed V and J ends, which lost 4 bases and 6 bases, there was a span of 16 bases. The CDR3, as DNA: TGTGCCAGCTCACTAACCGACAGGTCGGGTCAGCCCCAGCATTTT. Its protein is CASSLTDRSGQPQHF.

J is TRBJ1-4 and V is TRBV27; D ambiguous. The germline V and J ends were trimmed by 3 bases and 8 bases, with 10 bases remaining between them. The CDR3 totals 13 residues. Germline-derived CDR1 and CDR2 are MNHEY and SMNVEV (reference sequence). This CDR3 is CASSLSLEEKLFF. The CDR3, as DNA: TGTGCCAGCAGTTTGTCCCTAGAGGAAAAACTGTTTTTT. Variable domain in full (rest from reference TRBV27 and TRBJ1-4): EAQVTQNPRYLITVTGKKLTVTCSQNMNHEYMSWYRQDPGLGLRQIYYSMNVEVTDKGDVPEGYKVSRKEKRNFPLILESPSPNQTSLYFCASSLSLEEKLFFGSGTQLSVL.

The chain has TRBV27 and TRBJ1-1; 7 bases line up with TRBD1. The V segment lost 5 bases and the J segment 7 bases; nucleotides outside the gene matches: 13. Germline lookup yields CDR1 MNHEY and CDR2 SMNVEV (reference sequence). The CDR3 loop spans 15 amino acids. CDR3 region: CASSAWDSKNNEAFF. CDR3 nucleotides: TGTGCCAGCAGTGCCTGGGACAGTAAGAATAATGAAGCTTTCTTT.

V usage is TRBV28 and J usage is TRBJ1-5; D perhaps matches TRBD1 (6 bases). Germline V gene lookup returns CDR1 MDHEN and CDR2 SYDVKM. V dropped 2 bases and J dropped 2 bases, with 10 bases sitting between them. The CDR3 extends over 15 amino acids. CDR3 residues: CASSLGAGGNQPQHF. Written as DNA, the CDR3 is TGTGCCAGCAGTTTAGGGGCAGGGGGCAATCAGCCCCAGCATTTT.

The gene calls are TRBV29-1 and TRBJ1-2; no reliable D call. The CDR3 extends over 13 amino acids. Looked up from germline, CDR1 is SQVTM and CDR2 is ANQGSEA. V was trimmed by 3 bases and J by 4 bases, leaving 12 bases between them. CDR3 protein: CSVDVYASYGYTF. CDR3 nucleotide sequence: TGCAGCGTTGATGTCTACGCGTCCTATGGCTACACCTTC. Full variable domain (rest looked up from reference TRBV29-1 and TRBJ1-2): SAVISQKPSRDICQRGTSLTIQCQVDSQVTMMFWYRQQPGQSLTLIATANQGSEATYESGFVIDKFPISRPNLTFSTLTVSNMSPEDSSIYLCSVDVYASYGYTFGSGTRLTVV.

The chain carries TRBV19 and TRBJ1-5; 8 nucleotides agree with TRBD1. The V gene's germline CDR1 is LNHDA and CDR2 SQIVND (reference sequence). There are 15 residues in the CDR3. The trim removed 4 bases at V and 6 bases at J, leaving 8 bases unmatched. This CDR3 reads CASSTQGAEGQPQHF. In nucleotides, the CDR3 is TGTGCCAGTAGTACCCAGGGGGCTGAAGGTCAGCCCCAGCATTTT.

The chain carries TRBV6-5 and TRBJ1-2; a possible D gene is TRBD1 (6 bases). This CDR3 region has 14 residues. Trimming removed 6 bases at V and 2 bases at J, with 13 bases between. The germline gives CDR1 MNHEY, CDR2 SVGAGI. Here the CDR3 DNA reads TGTGCCAGCAGACAGGGAAGACTGAACTATGGCTACACCTTC. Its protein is CASRQGRLNYGYTF.

CDR3 in DNA: TGTGCTAGTGGGACAGGGGCTGGAAACACCATATATTTT. Encoded protein: CASGTGAGNTIYF. The gene calls are TRBV12-5 and TRBJ1-3; 8 nucleotides match TRBD1. With 6 bases clipped from V and 2 bases from J, the junction kept 0 bases outside the gene matches. CDR3 length: 13 amino acids. CDR1 is LGHNT, CDR2 FRNRAP, per germline.

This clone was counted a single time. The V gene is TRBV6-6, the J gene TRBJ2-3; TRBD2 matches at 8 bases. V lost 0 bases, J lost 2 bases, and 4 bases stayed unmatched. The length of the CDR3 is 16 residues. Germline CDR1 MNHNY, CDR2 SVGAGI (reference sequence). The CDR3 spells CASSYSSGMLTDTQYF. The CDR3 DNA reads TGTGCCAGCAGTTACTCTAGCGGGATGCTCACAGATACGCAGTATTTT.

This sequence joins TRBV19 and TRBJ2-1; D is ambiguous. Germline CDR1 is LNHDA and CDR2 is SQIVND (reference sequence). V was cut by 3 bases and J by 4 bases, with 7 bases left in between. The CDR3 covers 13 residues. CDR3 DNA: TGTGCCAGTAGTATCCTCGGGTACAATGAGCAGTTCTTC. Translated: CASSILGYNEQFF.

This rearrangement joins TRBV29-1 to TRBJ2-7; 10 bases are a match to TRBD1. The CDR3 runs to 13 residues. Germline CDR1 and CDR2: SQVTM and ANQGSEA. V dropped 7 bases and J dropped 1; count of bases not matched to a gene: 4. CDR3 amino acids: CSAAGQGSYEQYF. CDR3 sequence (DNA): TGCAGCGCAGCGGGACAGGGGTCCTACGAGCAGTACTTC.

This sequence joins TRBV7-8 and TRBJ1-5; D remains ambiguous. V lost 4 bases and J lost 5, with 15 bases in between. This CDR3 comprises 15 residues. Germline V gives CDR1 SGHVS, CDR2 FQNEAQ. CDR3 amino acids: CASSSRALLDQPQHF. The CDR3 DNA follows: TGTGCCAGCAGCTCGAGAGCTCTTCTGGATCAGCCCCAGCATTTT.

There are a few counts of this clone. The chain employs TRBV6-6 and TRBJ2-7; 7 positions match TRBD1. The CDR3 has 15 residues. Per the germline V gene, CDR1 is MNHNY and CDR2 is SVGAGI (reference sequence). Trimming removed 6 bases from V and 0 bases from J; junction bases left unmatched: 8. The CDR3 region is CASSTDRVRSYEQYF. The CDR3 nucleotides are TGTGCCAGCAGCACAGACAGGGTTCGCTCCTACGAGCAGTACTTC.

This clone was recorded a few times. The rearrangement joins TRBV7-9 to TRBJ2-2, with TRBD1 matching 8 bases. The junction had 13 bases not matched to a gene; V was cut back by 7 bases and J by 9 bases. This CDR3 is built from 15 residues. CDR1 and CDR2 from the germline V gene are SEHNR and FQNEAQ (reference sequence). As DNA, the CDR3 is TGTGCCAGCAACCTAGGCTACTCCAGGGGGCGGGAGCTGTTTTTT. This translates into CASNLGYSRGRELFF.

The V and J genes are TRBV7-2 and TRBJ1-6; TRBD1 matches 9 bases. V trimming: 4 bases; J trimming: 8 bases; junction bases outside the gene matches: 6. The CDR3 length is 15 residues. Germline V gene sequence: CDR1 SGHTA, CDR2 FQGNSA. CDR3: CASSSRTGVDSPLHF. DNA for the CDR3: TGTGCCAGCAGCTCCCGGACAGGGGTGGATTCACCCCTCCACTTT.

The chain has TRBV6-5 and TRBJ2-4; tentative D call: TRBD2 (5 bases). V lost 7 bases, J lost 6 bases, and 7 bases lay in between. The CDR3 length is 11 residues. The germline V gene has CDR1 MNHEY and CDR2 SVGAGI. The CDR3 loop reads CASTEGNIQYF. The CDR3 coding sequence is TGTGCCAGCACAGAGGGAAACATTCAGTACTTC.

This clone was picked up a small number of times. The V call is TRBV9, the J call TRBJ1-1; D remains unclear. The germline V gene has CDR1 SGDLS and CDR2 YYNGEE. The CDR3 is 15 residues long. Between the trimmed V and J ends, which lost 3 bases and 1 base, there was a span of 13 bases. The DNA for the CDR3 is TGTGCCAGCAGCGAGAGAGGGAATCGGAACACTGAAGCTTTCTTT. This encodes CASSERGNRNTEAFF.

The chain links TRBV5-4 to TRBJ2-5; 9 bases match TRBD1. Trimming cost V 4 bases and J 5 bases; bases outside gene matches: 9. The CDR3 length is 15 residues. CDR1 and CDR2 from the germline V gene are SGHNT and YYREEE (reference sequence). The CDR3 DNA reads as TGTGCCAGCAGCGCCTCAAGGACAGGGGAGGAGACCCAGTACTTC. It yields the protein CASSASRTGEETQYF.

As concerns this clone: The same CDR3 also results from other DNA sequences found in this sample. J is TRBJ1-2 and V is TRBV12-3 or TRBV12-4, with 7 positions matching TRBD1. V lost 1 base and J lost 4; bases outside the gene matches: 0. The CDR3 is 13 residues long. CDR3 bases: TGTGCCAGCAGTTTAGGACAGGGCTATGGCTACACCTTC. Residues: CASSLGQGYGYTF.

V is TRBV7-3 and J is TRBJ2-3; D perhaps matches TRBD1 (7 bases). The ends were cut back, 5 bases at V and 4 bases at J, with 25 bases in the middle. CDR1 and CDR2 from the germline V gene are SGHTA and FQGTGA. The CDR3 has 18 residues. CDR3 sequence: CASSPRLGGGILADTQYF. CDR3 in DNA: TGTGCCAGCAGCCCACGGTTAGGGGGCGGGATCTTGGCAGATACGCAGTATTTT.

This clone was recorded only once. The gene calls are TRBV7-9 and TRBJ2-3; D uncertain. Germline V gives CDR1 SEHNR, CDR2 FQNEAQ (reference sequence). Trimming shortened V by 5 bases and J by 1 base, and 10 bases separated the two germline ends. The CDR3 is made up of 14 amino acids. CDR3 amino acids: CASSLRSGTDTQYF. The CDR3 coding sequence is TGTGCCAGCAGCCTACGGAGCGGCACAGATACGCAGTATTTT.

In DNA form, the CDR3 reads TGTGCCAGTAGTATACATGCAGGTTCTGTAAACGAGCAGTACTTC. Protein sequence: CASSIHAGSVNEQYF. The rearrangement links TRBV19 to TRBJ2-7; no clear D. Germline CDR1 and CDR2: LNHDA and SQIVND (reference sequence). The CDR3 is 15 residues long. Trimming took 2 bases from V and 5 from J, leaving 16 bases between them.

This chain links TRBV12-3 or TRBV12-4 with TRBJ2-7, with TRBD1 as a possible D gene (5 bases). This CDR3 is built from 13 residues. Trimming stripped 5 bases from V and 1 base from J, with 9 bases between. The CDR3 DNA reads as TGTGCCAGCAGTACGACAGTGTCCTACGAGCAGTACTTC. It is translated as CASSTTVSYEQYF.

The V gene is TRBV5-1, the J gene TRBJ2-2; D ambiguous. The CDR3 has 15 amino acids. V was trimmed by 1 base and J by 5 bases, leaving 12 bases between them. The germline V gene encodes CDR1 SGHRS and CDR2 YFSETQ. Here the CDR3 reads CASSLPGPVTGELFF. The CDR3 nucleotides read TGCGCCAGCAGCTTGCCGGGTCCAGTAACCGGGGAGCTGTTTTTT. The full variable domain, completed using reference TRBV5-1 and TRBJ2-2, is KAGVTQTPRYLIKTRGQQVTLSCSPISGHRSVSWYQQTPGQGLQFLFEYFSETQRNKGNFPGRFSGRQFSNSRSEMNVSTLELGDSALYLCASSLPGPVTGELFFGEGSRLTVL.